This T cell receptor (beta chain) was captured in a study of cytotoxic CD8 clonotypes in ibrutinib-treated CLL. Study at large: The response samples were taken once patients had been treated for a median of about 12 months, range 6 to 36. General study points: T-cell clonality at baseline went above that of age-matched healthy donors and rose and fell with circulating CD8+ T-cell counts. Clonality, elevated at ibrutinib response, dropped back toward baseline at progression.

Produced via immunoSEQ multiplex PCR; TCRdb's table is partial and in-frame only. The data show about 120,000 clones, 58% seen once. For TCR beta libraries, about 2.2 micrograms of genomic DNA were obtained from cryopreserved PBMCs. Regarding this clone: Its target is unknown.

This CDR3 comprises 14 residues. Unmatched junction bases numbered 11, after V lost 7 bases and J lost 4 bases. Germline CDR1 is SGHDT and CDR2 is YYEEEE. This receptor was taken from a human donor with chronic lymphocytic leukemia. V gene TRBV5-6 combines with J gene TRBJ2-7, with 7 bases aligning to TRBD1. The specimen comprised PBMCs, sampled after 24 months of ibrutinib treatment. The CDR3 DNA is TGTGCCAGCTTTGTTCTACAGGGGCTTTACGAGCAGTACTTC. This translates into CASFVLQGLYEQYF.